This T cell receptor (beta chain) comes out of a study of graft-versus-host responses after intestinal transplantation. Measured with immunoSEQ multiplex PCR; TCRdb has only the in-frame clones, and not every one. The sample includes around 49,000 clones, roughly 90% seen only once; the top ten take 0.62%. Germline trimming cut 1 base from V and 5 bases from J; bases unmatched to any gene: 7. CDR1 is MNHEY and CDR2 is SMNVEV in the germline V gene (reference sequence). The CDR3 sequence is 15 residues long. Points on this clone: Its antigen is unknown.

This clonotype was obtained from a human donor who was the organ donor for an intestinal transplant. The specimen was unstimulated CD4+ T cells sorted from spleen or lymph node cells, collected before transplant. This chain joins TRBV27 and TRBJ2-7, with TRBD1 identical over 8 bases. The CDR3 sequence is CASSLYSRGLDEQYF. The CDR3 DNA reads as TGTGCCAGCAGTTTATATTCCAGGGGGCTTGACGAGCAGTACTTC.